This T cell receptor (beta chain) derives from a study of a mutant IDH1 vaccine in newly diagnosed glioma. Study summary: Scheduled for weeks 1, 3, 5, 7, 11, 15, 19 and 23, eight vaccinations were given to patients. There were about 60% males and 37.5% females among treated patients, whose mean age was about 40 years. The first vaccination came 4-6 weeks after radiotherapy alone, or with temozolomide cycles. General study findings and limits: The vaccine induced immune responses, and these occurred in around 93% of patients.

This CDR3 contains 13 residues. The germline V and J ends were trimmed by 1 base and 1 base, with 5 bases remaining between them. Looked up from germline, CDR1 is SGDLS and CDR2 is YYNGEE. In the case of this clone: Its cognate antigen is unknown.

Profiled with immunoSEQ multiplex PCR; TCRdb holds only in-frame clones, not every one. Of around 56,000 clones listed, about 81% are singletons. Time point noted: week 5, during vaccination. With topical imiquimod, each dose of the vaccine consisted of 300 ug of mutant IDH1 20-mer peptide. The gene calls are TRBV9 and TRBJ1-1; unclear D gene. The sample here was PBMCs, taken from a glioma patient whose treatment included an IDH1 peptide vaccine. The sequence was obtained from a man aged 25-45 years with glioma. The DNA of the CDR3 is TGTGCCAGCAGCGTAAACCCGAACACTGAAGCTTTCTTT. Translating it yields CASSVNPNTEAFF. The full variable domain, rest sourced from reference TRBV9 and TRBJ1-1, is DSGVTQTPKHLITATGQRVTLRCSPRSGDLSVYWYQQSLDQGLQFLIQYYNGEERAKGNILERFSAQQFPDLHSELNLSSLELGDSALYFCASSVNPNTEAFFGQGTRLTVV.